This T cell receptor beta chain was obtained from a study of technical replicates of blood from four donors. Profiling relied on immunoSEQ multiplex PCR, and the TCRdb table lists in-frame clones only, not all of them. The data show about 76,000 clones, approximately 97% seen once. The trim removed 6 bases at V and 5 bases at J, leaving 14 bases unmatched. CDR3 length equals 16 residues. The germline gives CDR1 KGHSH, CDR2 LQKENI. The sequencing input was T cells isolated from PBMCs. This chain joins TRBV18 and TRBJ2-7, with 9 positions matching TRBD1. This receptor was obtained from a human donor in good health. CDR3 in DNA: TGTGCCAGCTCCCCGGCGCGTGGGACAGGGAATAACGAGCAGTACTTC. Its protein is CASSPARGTGNNEQYF.